This TCR beta chain came from a study of T cells in Graves' hyperthyroidism and ophthalmopathy. The sample holds many counts of this clonotype. Germline values: CDR1 MNHNS, CDR2 SASEGT. The V gene lost 4 bases and the J gene lost 3 bases, with 9 bases spanning the gap. The CDR3 spans 13 residues. There were TCR beta CDR3 regions amplified from RNA transcripts. Primed by the HTBI set, a first-round RT-PCR was run on the TCR CDR3. MiXCR, applied by TCRdb to the multiplex PCR reads, yields one record per CDR3 protein. The sample has 640,000 or so distinct CDR3 sequences; approximately 15% are singletons. The receptor comes from a middle-aged woman with Graves' ophthalmopathy. This chain uses TRBV6-1 with TRBJ1-1; D remains unclear. Sequencing input: blood. The CDR3 sequence: CASSVDRYTEAFF. The CDR3 region has the DNA TGTGCCAGCAGTGTGGACCGCTACACTGAAGCTTTCTTT.